Described below is a single T cell receptor (beta chain) sequence and its context. No antigen is known for it. Sample time point: patch test 1, 2 weeks after DPC sensitization. Treatment specified: therapeutic diphenylcyclopropenone sensitization with weekly scalp DPC. These data are taken from a study of human T cells and chemical hapten exposure. TCRdb re-derived calls from the RACE reads in MiXCR, one entry per CDR3 protein. The sample shows tens of thousands of distinct CDR3 sequences, 10% of them seen only once. Study-level results: While controls formed fewer of them, expanded TCRs formed significantly more large CDR3 similarity clusters.

Germline values: CDR1 DFQATT, CDR2 SNEGSKA (reference sequence). The CDR3 totals 15 residues. Trimming left V 5 bases short and J 5 bases short, with 19 bases between. The sequence was obtained from a woman aged 50 to 60 with alopecia areata. Some clones in this sample may be carry-over from other donors' samples. The specimen was whole blood, collected in connection with sensitization to the hapten diphenylcyclopropenone (DPC). This chain uses TRBV20-1 with TRBJ2-4, with D unresolved. The CDR3 reads CSARKASSSQNIQYF. The CDR3 DNA is TGCAGTGCTCGAAAGGCGTCCAGTAGCCAAAACATTCAGTACTTC.